This note documents a single TCR beta chain sequence. The sample belongs to a study of T cell changes during pregnancy in multiple sclerosis. This table comes from immunoSEQ multiplex PCR, and its TCRdb copy is limited to in-frame clones, with some not included. The data hold roughly 61,000 clones, with 85% to 90% observed a single time. CDR1 is SGHVS and CDR2 is FQNEAQ in the germline V gene. The CDR3 length is 14 residues. V lost 1 base to trimming and J lost 1 base, with 5 bases between them. The sample was peripheral blood, taken in the first trimester of pregnancy. The chain employs TRBV7-8 and TRBJ1-5; no firm D call. This TCR was sampled from a female donor in good health, enrolled as a control in a pregnancy study. This CDR3 is CASSLERSNQPQHF. In nucleotides, the CDR3 is TGTGCCAGCAGCTTAGAACGGAGCAATCAGCCCCAGCATTTT.